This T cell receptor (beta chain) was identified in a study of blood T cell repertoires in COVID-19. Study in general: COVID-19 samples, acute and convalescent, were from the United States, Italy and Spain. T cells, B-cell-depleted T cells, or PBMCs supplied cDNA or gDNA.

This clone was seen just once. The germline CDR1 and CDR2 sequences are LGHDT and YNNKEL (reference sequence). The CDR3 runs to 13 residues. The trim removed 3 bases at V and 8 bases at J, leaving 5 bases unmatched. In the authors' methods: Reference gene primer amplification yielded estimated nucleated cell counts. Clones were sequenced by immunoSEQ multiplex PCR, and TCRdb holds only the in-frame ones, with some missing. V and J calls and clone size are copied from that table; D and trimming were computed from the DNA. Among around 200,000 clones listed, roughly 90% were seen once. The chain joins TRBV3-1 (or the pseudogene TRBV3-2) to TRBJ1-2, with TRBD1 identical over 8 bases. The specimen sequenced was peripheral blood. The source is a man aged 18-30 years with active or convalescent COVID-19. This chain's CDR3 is CASSQDRVFGYTF. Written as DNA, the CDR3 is TGTGCCAGCAGCCAGGACAGGGTATTCGGCTACACCTTC.